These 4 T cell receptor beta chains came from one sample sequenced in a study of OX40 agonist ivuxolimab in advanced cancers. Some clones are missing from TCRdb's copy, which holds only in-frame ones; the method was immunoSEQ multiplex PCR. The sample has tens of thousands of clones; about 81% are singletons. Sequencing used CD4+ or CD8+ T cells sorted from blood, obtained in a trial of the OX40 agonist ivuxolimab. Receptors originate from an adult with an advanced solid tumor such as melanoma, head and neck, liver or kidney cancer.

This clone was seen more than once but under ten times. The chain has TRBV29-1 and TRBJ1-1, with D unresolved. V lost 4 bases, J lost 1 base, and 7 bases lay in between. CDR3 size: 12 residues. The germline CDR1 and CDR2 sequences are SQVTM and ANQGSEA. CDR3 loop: CSVVRSNTEAFF. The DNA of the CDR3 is TGCAGCGTTGTAAGGTCGAACACTGAAGCTTTCTTT.

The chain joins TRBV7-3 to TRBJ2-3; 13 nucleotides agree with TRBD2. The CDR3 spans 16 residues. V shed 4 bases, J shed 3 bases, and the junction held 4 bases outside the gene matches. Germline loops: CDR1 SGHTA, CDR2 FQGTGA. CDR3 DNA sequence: TGTGCCAGCAGCTCTACTAGCGGGGGGGCAACAGATACGCAGTATTTT. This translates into CASSSTSGGATDTQYF. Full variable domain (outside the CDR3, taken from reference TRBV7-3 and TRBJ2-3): GAGVSQTPSNKVTEKGKYVELRCDPISGHTALYWYRQSLGQGPEFLIYFQGTGAADDSGLPNDRFFAVRPEGSVSTLKIQRTERGDSAVYLCASSSTSGGATDTQYFGPGTRLTVL.

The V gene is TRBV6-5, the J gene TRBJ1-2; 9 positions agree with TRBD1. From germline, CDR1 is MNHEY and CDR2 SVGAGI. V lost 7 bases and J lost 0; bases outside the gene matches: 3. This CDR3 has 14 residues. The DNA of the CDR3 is TGTGCCAGCACCCGGGACAGGGCTAACTATGGCTACACCTTC. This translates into CASTRDRANYGYTF.

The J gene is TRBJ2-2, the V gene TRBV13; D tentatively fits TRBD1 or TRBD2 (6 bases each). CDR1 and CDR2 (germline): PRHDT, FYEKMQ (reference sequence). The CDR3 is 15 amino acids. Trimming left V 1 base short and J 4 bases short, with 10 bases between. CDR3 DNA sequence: TGTGCCAGCAGCTTAGCGGGGGCTTTCACCGGGGAGCTGTTTTTT. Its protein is CASSLAGAFTGELFF. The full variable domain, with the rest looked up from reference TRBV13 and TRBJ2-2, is AAGVIQSPRHLIKEKRETATLKCYPIPRHDTVYWYQQGPGQDPQFLISFYEKMQSDKGSIPDRFSAQQFSDYHSELNMSSLELGDSALYFCASSLAGAFTGELFFGEGSRLTVL.